A selection of T cell receptor beta chains follows, all from one sample in a study of blood T cell repertoires in COVID-19. The method was immunoSEQ multiplex PCR; TCRdb's version includes in-frame clones alone and lacks a portion of them. The sample has around 94,000 clones, around 90% seen once; the top ten hold 1.5% to 2.5%. The source material was peripheral blood. These receptors came from a woman aged 50 to 60 with COVID-19, enrolled during active disease. Both conserved end residues are part of each CDR3. The order of the fields is CDR3 protein, CDR3 DNA, clone size, J gene, V gene, D gene. The D gene is left open where the match is weak. A row's size may be missing; if present it is once, few, many or a size class.

CDR3: CASSLAIKSGYGYTF; DNA: TGTGCCAGCAGCTTAGCCATCAAGTCGGGTTATGGCTACACCTTC; size: -; J: TRBJ1-2; V: TRBV7-8; D: -
CDR3: CASSLEGGLQPQHF; DNA: TGCGCCAGCAGCTTGGAAGGAGGCCTCCAGCCCCAGCATTTT; size: -; J: TRBJ1-5; V: TRBV5-1; D: -
CDR3: CASSENRGPNTGELFF; DNA: TGTGCCAGCAGTGAAAACAGGGGGCCAAACACCGGGGAGCTGTTTTTT; size: -; J: TRBJ2-2; V: TRBV6-4; D: TRBD1
CDR3: CASSRGGLAGGPDTQYF; DNA: TGTGCCAGCAGCCGGGGTGGACTAGCGGGGGGGCCGGATACGCAGTATTTT; size: -; J: TRBJ2-3; V: TRBV5-8; D: TRBD2
CDR3: CASSYLTGGTEAFF; DNA: TGTGCCAGCAGTTACCTGACAGGGGGCACTGAAGCTTTCTTT; size: -; J: TRBJ1-1; V: TRBV6-5; D: TRBD1
CDR3: CASSPSGGYTEAFF; DNA: TGTGCCAGCAGTCCCTCGGGGGGGTACACTGAAGCTTTCTTT; size: -; J: TRBJ1-1; V: TRBV3-1/TRBV3-2; D: -
CDR3: CASTQGNEQFF; DNA: TGTGCCAGCACCCAGGGCAATGAGCAGTTCTTC; size: -; J: TRBJ2-1; V: TRBV6-1; D: -
CDR3: CASSPDQGTEAFF; DNA: TGTGCCAGCTCACCTGACCAGGGAACTGAAGCTTTCTTT; size: -; J: TRBJ1-1; V: TRBV18; D: -
CDR3: CATSDSGAMNTEAFF; DNA: TGTGCCACCAGTGATTCGGGAGCCATGAACACTGAAGCTTTCTTT; size: -; J: TRBJ1-1; V: TRBV24-1; D: -
CDR3: CASSFGRTIYEQYF; DNA: TGTGCCAGCAGTTTCGGGAGGACCATCTACGAGCAGTACTTC; size: -; J: TRBJ2-7; V: TRBV6-5; D: TRBD2
CDR3: CASSLVGGRDGYTF; DNA: TGTGCCAGCAGCTTAGTAGGGGGAAGAGATGGCTACACCTTC; size: -; J: TRBJ1-2; V: TRBV7-8; D: -
CDR3: CASSLTPNTEAFF; DNA: TGCGCCAGCAGCCTGACACCGAACACTGAAGCTTTCTTT; size: -; J: TRBJ1-1; V: TRBV4-3; D: -
CDR3: CASRAGAGNTIYF; DNA: TGTGCCAGCAGAGCAGGGGCCGGAAACACCATATATTTT; size: -; J: TRBJ1-3; V: TRBV6-5; D: -
CDR3: CASSVAPDGWPQHF; DNA: TGTGCCAGCAGCGTAGCGCCCGACGGGTGGCCCCAGCATTTT; size: once; J: TRBJ1-5; V: TRBV9; D: -
CDR3: CASSSWDSPQETQYF; DNA: TGTGCCAGCAGTTCCTGGGACAGTCCTCAAGAGACCCAGTACTTC; size: -; J: TRBJ2-5; V: TRBV6-5; D: TRBD1
CDR3: CASRGGAYSNQPQHF; DNA: TGTGCCTCTCGAGGTGGCGCTTATAGCAATCAGCCCCAGCATTTT; size: -; J: TRBJ1-5; V: TRBV2; D: -
CDR3: CAISDSGGGYNEQFF; DNA: TGTGCCATCAGTGATAGCGGGGGCGGCTACAATGAGCAGTTCTTC; size: -; J: TRBJ2-1; V: TRBV10-3; D: TRBD2
CDR3: CASSLIRGQDTQYF; DNA: TGTGCCAGCAGCTTAATAAGGGGGCAAGATACGCAGTATTTT; size: -; J: TRBJ2-3; V: TRBV7-2; D: TRBD1
CDR3: CASSSTGSNQPQHF; DNA: TGTGCCAGCAGCTCCACAGGGAGCAATCAGCCCCAGCATTTT; size: -; J: TRBJ1-5; V: TRBV3-1/TRBV3-2; D: -
CDR3: CASSESGQGYNSPLHF; DNA: TGCGCCAGCAGTGAATCGGGACAGGGGTATAATTCACCCCTCCACTTT; size: -; J: TRBJ1-6; V: TRBV10-2; D: TRBD1
CDR3: CASSYSYRGNSPLHF; DNA: TGTGCCAGCAGTTACTCCTACAGGGGTAATTCACCCCTCCACTTT; size: once; J: TRBJ1-6; V: TRBV6-5; D: TRBD1
CDR3: CATSNPSTSYTGELFF; DNA: TGTGCCACCAGCAACCCCTCGACAAGTTACACCGGGGAGCTGTTTTTT; size: -; J: TRBJ2-2; V: TRBV15; D: -
CDR3: CASSKLHSLGGYTF; DNA: TGTGCCAGTAGCAAGCTCCACAGTTTGGGCGGCTACACCTTC; size: -; J: TRBJ1-2; V: TRBV19; D: -
CDR3: CASSSGQGGFGGQETQYF; DNA: TGTGCCAGCAGCTCGGGACAGGGAGGTTTCGGGGGGCAAGAGACCCAGTACTTC; size: -; J: TRBJ2-5; V: TRBV7-7; D: TRBD1
CDR3: CASSRDSSGANVLTF; DNA: TGTGCCAGCTCTCGAGACAGCTCTGGGGCCAACGTCCTGACTTTC; size: -; J: TRBJ2-6; V: TRBV18; D: -
CDR3: CASNSGTGFSPLHF; DNA: TGTGCCAGTAACTCAGGGACAGGATTTTCACCCCTCCACTTT; size: -; J: TRBJ1-6; V: TRBV19; D: TRBD1
CDR3: CASSLGQGKNSPLHF; DNA: TGCGCCAGCAGCTTGGGACAGGGGAAGAATTCACCCCTCCACTTT; size: -; J: TRBJ1-6; V: TRBV5-1; D: TRBD1
CDR3: CASSGVAAENSPLHF; DNA: TGTGCCAGCAGTGGGGTGGCGGCGGAGAATTCACCCCTCCACTTT; size: -; J: TRBJ1-6; V: TRBV2; D: -
CDR3: CASSTQTGAYSGNTIYF; DNA: TGTGCCAGCAGCACTCAAACTGGGGCATACTCTGGAAACACCATATATTTT; size: -; J: TRBJ1-3; V: TRBV11-3; D: -
CDR3: CASSFSLPDGYTF; DNA: TGTGCCAGCAGCTTTTCCCTCCCGGATGGCTACACCTTC; size: -; J: TRBJ1-2; V: TRBV5-8; D: -
CDR3: CASSLNNRGDTQYF; DNA: TGTGCCAGCTCACTAAATAACAGGGGGGATACGCAGTATTTT; size: -; J: TRBJ2-3; V: TRBV18; D: TRBD1
CDR3: CASSRGERGQPQHF; DNA: TGTGCCAGTAGTCGAGGGGAGCGGGGTCAGCCCCAGCATTTT; size: once; J: TRBJ1-5; V: TRBV19; D: -
CDR3: CAWSETGLSEAFF; DNA: TGTGCCTGGAGTGAGACAGGACTGAGTGAAGCTTTCTTT; size: -; J: TRBJ1-1; V: TRBV30; D: -
CDR3: CASSTSGMGTIYF; DNA: TGTGCCAGTAGTACCTCGGGTATGGGCACCATATATTTT; size: -; J: TRBJ1-3; V: TRBV19; D: -
CDR3: CASINAGNTDTQYF; DNA: TGTGCCAGCATCAATGCAGGGAACACAGATACGCAGTATTTT; size: -; J: TRBJ2-3; V: TRBV28; D: -
CDR3: CASSLAVGTGMNTEAFF; DNA: TGTGCCAGCAGCTTAGCCGTTGGAACAGGCATGAACACTGAAGCTTTCTTT; size: -; J: TRBJ1-1; V: TRBV7-2; D: -
CDR3: CASRPGQNYGYTF; DNA: TGTGCCAGCAGACCCGGACAGAACTATGGCTACACCTTC; size: -; J: TRBJ1-2; V: TRBV3-1/TRBV3-2; D: -
CDR3: CASDSSVDTQYF; DNA: TGTGCCAGCGATAGTTCGGTAGATACGCAGTATTTT; size: -; J: TRBJ2-3; V: TRBV6-5; D: -
CDR3: CASSGEFSGQGNYGYTF; DNA: TGTGCCAGCAGTGGCGAGTTCTCGGGACAGGGCAACTATGGCTACACCTTC; size: -; J: TRBJ1-2; V: TRBV2; D: TRBD1
CDR3: CASSSRGAETQYF; DNA: TGTGCCAGCAGCTCTAGGGGCGCCGAGACCCAGTACTTC; size: -; J: TRBJ2-5; V: TRBV7-8; D: -
CDR3: CATGQGYGYTF; DNA: TGTGCCACGGGACAGGGCTATGGCTACACCTTC; size: -; J: TRBJ1-2; V: TRBV27; D: TRBD1
CDR3: CAWSPAGGHEQFF; DNA: TGTGCCTGGAGTCCTGCAGGGGGCCATGAGCAGTTCTTC; size: few; J: TRBJ2-1; V: TRBV30; D: TRBD1
CDR3: CASRRQGNQPQHF; DNA: TGTGCCAGCAGACGACAGGGAAATCAGCCCCAGCATTTT; size: once; J: TRBJ1-5; V: TRBV2; D: TRBD1
CDR3: CASSGRAFSGNTIYF; DNA: TGTGCCAGCAGCGGGCGGGCCTTCTCTGGAAACACCATATATTTT; size: few; J: TRBJ1-3; V: TRBV5-6; D: -
CDR3: CASSDLGGANEKLFF; DNA: TGTGCCAGCAGTGATCTCGGCGGGGCTAATGAAAAACTGTTTTTT; size: -; J: TRBJ1-4; V: TRBV27; D: -